This TCR beta chain was obtained from a study of control samples from healthy donors and cancer patients. TCRdb's table, derived via immunoSEQ multiplex PCR, lists solely in-frame clones and lacks some. The sample has 250,000 to 300,000 clones, over 70% seen once. The CDR3 is 14 amino acids. Germline CDR1 reads SGDLS; CDR2 reads YYNGEE. The V end was cut by 0 bases, the J end by 5 bases, with 11 bases between. V and J are TRBV9 and TRBJ2-5, with D maybe TRBD2 (5 bases). Material for sequencing was PBMCs. The clonotype comes from a woman aged 55-70 years with lung cancer. CDR3 in amino acids: CASSVEPSSETQYF. CDR3 in DNA: TGTGCCAGCAGCGTAGAGCCTAGCTCCGAGACCCAGTACTTC.